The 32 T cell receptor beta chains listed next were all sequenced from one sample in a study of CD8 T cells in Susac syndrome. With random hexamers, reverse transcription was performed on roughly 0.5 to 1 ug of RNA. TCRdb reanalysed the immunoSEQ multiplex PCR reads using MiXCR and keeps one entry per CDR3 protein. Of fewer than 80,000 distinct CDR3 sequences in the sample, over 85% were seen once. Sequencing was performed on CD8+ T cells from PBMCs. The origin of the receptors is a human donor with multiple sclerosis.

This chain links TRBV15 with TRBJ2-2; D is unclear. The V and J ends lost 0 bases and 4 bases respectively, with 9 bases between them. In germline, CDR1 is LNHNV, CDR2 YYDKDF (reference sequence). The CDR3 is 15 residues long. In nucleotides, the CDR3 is TGTGCCACCAGCAGAGAGAGAGGCCTCACCGGGGAGCTGTTTTTT. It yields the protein CATSRERGLTGELFF.

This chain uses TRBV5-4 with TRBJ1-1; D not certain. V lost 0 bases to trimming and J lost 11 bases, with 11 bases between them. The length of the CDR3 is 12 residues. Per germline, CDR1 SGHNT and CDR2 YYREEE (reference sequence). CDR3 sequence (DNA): TGTGCCAGCAGCTTGGTTCCAGTCGACGCTTTCTTT. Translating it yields CASSLVPVDAFF.

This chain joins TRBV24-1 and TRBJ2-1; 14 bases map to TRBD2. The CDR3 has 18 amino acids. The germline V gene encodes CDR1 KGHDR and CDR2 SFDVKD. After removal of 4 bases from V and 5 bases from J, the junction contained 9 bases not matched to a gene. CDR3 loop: CATSDFPGLAGADNEQFF. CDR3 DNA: TGTGCCACCAGTGACTTCCCGGGACTAGCGGGAGCGGACAATGAGCAGTTCTTC.

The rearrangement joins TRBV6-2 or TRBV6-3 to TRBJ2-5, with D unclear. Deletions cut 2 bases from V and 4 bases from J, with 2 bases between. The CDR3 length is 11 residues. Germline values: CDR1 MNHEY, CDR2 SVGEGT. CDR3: CASSYPETQYF. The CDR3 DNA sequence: TGTGCCAGCAGTTACCCAGAGACCCAGTACTTC.

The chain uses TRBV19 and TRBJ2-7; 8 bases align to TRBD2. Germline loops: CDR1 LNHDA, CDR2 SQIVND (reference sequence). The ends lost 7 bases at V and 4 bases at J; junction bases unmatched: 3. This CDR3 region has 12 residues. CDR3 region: CASMGLGYEQYF. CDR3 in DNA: TGTGCCAGTATGGGACTAGGTTACGAGCAGTACTTC.

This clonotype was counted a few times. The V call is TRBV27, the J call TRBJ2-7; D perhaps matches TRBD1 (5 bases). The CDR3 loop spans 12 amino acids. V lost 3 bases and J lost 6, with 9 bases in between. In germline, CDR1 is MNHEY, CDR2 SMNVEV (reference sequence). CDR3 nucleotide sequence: TGTGCCAGCAGTTTGGCAGGGTTCGAGCAGTACTTC. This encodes CASSLAGFEQYF.

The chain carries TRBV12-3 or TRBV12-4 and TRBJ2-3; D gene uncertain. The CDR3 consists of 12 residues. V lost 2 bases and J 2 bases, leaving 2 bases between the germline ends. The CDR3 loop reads CASSLITDTQYF. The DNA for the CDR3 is TGTGCCAGCAGTTTAATCACAGATACGCAGTATTTT.

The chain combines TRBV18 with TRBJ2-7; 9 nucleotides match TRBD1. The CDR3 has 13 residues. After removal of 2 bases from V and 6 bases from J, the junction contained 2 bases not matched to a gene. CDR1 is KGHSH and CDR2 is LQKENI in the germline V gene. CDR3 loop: CASSPTGGAEQYF. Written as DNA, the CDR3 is TGTGCCAGCTCACCAACAGGGGGCGCCGAGCAGTACTTC.

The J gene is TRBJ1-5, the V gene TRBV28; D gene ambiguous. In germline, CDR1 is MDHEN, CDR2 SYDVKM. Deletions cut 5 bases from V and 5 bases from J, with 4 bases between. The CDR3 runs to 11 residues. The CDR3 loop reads CASSHDQPQHF. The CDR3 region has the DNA TGTGCCAGCAGTCACGATCAGCCCCAGCATTTT.

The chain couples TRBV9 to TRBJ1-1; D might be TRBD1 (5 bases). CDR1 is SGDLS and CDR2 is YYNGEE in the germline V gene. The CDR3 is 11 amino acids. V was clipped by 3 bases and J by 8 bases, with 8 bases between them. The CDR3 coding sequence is TGTGCCAGCAGCGCCCGGGGGGAAGCTTTCTTT. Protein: CASSARGEAFF.

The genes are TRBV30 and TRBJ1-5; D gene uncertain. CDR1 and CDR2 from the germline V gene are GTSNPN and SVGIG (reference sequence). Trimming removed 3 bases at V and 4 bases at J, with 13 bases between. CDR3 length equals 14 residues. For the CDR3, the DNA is TGTGCCTGGAGGTTAAGTCCTGCGAATCAGCCCCAGCATTTT. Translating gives CAWRLSPANQPQHF.

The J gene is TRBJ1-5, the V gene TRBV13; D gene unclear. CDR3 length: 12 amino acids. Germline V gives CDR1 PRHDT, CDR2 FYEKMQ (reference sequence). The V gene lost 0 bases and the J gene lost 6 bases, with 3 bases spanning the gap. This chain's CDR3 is CASSLGSQPQHF. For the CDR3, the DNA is TGTGCCAGCAGCTTAGGTAGTCAGCCCCAGCATTTT.

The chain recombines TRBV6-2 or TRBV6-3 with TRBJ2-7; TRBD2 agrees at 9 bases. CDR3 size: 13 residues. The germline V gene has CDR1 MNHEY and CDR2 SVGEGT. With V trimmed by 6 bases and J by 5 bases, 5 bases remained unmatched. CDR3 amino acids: CASSPRTSDEQYF. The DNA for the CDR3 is TGTGCCAGCAGCCCCCGGACTAGCGACGAGCAGTACTTC.

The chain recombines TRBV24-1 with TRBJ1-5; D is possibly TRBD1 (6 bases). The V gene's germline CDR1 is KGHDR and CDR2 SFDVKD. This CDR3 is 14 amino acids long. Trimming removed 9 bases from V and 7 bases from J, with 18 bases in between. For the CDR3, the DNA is TGTGCCACCGGCATGGGGGCAGGCAGCCAGCCCCAGCATTTT. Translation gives CATGMGAGSQPQHF.

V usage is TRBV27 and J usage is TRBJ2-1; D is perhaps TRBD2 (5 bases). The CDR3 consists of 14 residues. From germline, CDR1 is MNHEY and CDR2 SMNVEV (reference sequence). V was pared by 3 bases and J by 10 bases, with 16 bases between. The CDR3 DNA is TGTGCCAGCAGTTTGGCTTCGCTAGCTCACGAGCAGTTCTTC. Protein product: CASSLASLAHEQFF.

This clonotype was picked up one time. The CDR3, as DNA: TGCAGCGTTGAAGATGGGGGTACGCAGTATTTT. Its translation: CSVEDGGTQYF. The V and J genes are TRBV29-1 and TRBJ2-3, with D tentatively TRBD1 or TRBD2 (5 bases each). V dropped 0 bases and J dropped 8 bases, with 6 bases sitting between them. Germline-derived CDR1 and CDR2 are SQVTM and ANQGSEA. The CDR3 extends over 11 amino acids.

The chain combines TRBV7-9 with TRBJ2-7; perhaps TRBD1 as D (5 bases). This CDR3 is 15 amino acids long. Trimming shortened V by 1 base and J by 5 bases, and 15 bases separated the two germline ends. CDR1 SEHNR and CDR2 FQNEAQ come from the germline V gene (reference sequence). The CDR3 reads CASSLGGRVNDEQYF. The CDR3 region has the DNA TGTGCCAGCAGCTTAGGGGGCAGGGTCAATGACGAGCAGTACTTC.

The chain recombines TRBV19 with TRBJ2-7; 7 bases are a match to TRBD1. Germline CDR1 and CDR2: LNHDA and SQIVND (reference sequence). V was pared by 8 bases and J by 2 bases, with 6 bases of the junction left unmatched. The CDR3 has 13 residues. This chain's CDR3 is CASSGTDTYEQYF. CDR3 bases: TGTGCCAGTTCCGGGACAGACACCTACGAGCAGTACTTC.

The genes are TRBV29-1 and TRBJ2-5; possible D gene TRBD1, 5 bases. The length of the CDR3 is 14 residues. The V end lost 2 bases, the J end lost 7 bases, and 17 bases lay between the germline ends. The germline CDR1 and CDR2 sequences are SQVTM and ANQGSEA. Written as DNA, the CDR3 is TGCAGCGTTGAATACGGACCCAGGGCTTGGACCCAGTACTTC. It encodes CSVEYGPRAWTQYF.

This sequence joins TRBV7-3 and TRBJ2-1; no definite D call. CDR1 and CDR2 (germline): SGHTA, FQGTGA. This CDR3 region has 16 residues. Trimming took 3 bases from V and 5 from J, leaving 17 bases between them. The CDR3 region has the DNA TGTGCCAGCAGCTTGCCGACAAGTTGGTGGGACAATGAGCAGTTCTTC. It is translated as CASSLPTSWWDNEQFF.

The CDR3 here is CAAGGPDYEQYF. In DNA form, the CDR3 reads TGTGCCGCCGGGGGTCCGGACTACGAGCAGTACTTC. V usage is TRBV10-3 and J usage is TRBJ2-7; D is perhaps TRBD2 (6 bases). The V and J ends lost 11 bases and 3 bases respectively, with 14 bases between them. In germline, CDR1 is ENHRY, CDR2 SYGVKD. The CDR3 has 12 residues.

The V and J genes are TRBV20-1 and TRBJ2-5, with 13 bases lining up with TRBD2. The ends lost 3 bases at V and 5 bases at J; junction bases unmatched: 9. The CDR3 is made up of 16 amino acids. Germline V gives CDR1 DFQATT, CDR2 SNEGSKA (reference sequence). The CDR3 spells CSASQLAGGQTETQYF. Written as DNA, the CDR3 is TGCAGTGCTAGCCAACTAGCGGGGGGGCAAACGGAGACCCAGTACTTC.

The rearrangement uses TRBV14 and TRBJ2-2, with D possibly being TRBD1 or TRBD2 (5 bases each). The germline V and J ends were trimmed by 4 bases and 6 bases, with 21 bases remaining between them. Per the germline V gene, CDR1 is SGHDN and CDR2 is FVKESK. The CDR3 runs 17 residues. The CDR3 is CASSPGFGALRAGELFF. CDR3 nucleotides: TGTGCCAGCAGCCCGGGGTTCGGGGCCCTCAGGGCCGGGGAGCTGTTTTTT.

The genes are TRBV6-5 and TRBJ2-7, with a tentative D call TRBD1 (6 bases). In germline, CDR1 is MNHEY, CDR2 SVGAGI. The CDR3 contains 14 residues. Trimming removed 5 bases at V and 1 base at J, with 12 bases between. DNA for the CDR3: TGTGCCAGCAGTGCCGGGACAACGTCCTACGAGCAGTACTTC. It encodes CASSAGTTSYEQYF.

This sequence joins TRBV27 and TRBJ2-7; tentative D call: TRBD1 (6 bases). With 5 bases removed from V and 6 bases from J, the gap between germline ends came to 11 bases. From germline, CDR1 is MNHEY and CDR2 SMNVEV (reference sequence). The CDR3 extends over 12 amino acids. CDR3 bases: TGTGCCAGCAGTCACACAGGGTCCGAGCAGTACTTC. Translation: CASSHTGSEQYF.

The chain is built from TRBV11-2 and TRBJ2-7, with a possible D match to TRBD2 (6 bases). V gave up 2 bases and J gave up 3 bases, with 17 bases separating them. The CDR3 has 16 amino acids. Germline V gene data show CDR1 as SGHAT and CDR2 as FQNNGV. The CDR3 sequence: CASSLWGDLGSYEQYF. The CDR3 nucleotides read TGTGCCAGCAGCTTATGGGGGGACTTGGGCAGCTACGAGCAGTACTTC.

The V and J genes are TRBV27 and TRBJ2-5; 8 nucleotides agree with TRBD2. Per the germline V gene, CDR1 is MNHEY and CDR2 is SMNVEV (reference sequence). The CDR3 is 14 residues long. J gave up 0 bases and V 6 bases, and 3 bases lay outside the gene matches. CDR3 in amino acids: CASRELADQETQYF. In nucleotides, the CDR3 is TGTGCCAGCAGGGAACTAGCGGACCAAGAGACCCAGTACTTC.

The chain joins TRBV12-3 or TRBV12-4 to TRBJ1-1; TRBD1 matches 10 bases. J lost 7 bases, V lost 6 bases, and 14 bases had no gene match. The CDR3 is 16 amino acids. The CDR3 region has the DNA TGTGCCAGCAGCCCGGGACAGGGGCCTCTCGACATTGAAGCTTTCTTT. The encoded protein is CASSPGQGPLDIEAFF.

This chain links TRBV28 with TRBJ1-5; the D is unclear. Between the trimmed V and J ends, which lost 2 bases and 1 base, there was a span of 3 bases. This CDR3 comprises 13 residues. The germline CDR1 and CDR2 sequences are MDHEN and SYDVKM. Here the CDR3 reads CASSLVSNQPQHF. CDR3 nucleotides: TGTGCCAGCAGTTTAGTCAGCAATCAGCCCCAGCATTTT.

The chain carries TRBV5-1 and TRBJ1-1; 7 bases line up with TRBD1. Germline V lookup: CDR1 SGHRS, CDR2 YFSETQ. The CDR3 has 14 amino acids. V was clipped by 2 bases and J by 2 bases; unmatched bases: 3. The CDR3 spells CASSFRDSNTEAFF. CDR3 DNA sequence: TGCGCCAGCAGCTTCCGGGACAGCAACACTGAAGCTTTCTTT.

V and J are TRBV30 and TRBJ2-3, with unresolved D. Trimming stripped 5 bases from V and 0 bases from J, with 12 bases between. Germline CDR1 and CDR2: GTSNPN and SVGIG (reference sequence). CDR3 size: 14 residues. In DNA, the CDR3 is TGTGCCTGGGCCCTATTACCTAGCACAGATACGCAGTATTTT. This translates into CAWALLPSTDTQYF.

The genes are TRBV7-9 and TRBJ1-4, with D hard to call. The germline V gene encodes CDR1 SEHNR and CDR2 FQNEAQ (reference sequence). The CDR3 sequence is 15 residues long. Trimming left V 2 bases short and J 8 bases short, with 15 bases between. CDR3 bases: TGTGCCAGCAGCTTACCCGGGCTGGGCAAGGAAAAACTGTTTTTT. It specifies CASSLPGLGKEKLFF.